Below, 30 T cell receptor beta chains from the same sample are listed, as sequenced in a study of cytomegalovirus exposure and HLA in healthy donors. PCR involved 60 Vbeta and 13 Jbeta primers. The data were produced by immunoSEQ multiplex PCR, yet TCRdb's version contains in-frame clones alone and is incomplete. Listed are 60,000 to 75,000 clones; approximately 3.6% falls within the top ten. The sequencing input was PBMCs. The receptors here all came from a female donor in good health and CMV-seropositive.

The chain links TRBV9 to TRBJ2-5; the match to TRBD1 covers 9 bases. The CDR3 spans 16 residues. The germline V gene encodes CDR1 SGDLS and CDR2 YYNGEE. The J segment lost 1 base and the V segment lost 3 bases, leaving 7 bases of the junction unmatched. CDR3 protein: CASSAMGQGLQETQYF. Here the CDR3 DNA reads TGTGCCAGCAGCGCAATGGGACAGGGCCTCCAAGAGACCCAGTACTTC. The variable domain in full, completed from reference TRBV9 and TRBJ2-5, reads DSGVTQTPKHLITATGQRVTLRCSPRSGDLSVYWYQQSLDQGLQFLIQYYNGEERAKGNILERFSAQQFPDLHSELNLSSLELGDSALYFCASSAMGQGLQETQYFGPGTRLLVL.

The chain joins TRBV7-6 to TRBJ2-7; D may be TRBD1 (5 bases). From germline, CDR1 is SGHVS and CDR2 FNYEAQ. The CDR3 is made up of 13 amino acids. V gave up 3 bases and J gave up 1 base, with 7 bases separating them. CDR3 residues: CASSFAGSYEQYF. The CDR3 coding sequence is TGTGCCAGCAGCTTCGCAGGGTCCTACGAGCAGTACTTC.

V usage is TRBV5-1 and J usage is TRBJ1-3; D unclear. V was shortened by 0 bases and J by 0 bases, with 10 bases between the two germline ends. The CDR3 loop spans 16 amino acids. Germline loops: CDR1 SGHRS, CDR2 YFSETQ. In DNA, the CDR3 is TGCGCCAGCAGCTTGGTAGCGGGCAGCTCTGGAAACACCATATATTTT. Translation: CASSLVAGSSGNTIYF. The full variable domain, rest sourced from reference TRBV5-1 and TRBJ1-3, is KAGVTQTPRYLIKTRGQQVTLSCSPISGHRSVSWYQQTPGQGLQFLFEYFSETQRNKGNFPGRFSGRQFSNSRSEMNVSTLELGDSALYLCASSLVAGSSGNTIYFGEGSWLTVV.

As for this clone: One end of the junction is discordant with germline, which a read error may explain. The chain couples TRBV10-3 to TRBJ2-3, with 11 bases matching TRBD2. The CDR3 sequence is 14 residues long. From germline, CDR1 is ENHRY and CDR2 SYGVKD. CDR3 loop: CATSSGGAKDTQYF. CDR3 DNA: TGTGCCACCAGTAGCGGGGGGGCCAAGGATACGCAGTATTTT.

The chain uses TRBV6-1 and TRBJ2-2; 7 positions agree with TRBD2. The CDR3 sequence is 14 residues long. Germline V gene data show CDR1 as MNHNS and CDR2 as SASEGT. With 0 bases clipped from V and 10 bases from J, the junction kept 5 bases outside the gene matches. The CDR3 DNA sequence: TGTGCCAGCAGTGAAGCGCGGGAGCCGGCGGAGCTGTTTTTT. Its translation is CASSEAREPAELFF.

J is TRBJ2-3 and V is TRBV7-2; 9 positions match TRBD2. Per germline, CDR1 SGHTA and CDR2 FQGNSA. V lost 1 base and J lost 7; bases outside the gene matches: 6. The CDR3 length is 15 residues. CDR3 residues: CASSLGGTSPNTQYF. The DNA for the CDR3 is TGTGCCAGCAGCTTAGGGGGGACTAGCCCGAATACGCAGTATTTT.

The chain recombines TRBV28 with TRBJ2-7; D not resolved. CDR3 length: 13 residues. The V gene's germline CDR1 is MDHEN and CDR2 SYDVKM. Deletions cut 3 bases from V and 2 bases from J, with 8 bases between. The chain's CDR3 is CASSFGPTYEQYF. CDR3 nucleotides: TGTGCCAGCAGTTTTGGGCCCACCTACGAGCAGTACTTC. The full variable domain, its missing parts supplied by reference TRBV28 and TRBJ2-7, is DVKVTQSSRYLVKRTGEKVFLECVQDMDHENMFWYRQDPGLGLRLIYFSYDVKMKEKGDIPEGYSVSREKKERFSLILESASTNQTSMYLCASSFGPTYEQYFGPGTRLTVT.

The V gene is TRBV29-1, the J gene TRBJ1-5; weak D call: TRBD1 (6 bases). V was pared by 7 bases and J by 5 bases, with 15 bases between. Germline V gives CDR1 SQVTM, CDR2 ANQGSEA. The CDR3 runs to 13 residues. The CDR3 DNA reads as TGCAGCGCCGAGGTGGGGGCCGATCAGCCCCAGCATTTT. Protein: CSAEVGADQPQHF.

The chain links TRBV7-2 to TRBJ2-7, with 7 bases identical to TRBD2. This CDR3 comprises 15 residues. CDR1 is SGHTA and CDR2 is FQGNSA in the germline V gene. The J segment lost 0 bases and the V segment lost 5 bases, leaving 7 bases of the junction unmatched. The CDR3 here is CASSRRRDYSYEQYF. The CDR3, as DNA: TGTGCCAGCAGCCGCCGAAGGGACTACTCCTACGAGCAGTACTTC.

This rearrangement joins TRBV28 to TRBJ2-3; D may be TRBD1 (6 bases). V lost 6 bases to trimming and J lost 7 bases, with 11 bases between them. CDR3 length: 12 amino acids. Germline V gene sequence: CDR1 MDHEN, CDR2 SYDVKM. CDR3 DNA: TGTGCCAGCAGCATACAGGGTAATACGCAGTATTTT. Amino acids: CASSIQGNTQYF.

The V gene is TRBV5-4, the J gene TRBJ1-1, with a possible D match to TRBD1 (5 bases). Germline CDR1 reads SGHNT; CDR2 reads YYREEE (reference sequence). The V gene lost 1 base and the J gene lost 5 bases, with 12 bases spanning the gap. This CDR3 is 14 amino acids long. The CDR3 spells CASSLQGARTEAFF. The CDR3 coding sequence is TGTGCCAGCAGCTTGCAAGGGGCTCGGACTGAAGCTTTCTTT.

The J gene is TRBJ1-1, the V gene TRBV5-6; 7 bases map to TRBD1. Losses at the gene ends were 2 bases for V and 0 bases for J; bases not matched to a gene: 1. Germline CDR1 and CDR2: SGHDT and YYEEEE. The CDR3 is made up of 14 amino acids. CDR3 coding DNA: TGTGCCAGCAGCTTTGGGACAGTGAACACTGAAGCTTTCTTT. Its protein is CASSFGTVNTEAFF.

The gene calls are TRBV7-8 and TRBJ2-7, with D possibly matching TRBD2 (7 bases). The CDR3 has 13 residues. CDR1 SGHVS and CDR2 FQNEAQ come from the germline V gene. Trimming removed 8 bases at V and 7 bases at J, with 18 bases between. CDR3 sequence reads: CASRGAHPEEQYF. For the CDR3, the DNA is TGTGCCAGCCGGGGGGCCCACCCGGAAGAGCAGTACTTC.

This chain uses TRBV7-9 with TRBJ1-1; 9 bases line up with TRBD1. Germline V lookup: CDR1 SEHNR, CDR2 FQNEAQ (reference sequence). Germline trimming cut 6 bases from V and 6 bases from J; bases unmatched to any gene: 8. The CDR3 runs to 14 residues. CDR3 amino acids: CASSPGTGIAEAFF. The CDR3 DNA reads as TGTGCCAGCAGTCCCGGGACAGGGATTGCTGAAGCTTTCTTT. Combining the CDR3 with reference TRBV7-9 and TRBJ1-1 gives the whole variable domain DTGVSQNPRHKITKRGQNVTFRCDPISEHNRLYWYRQTLGQGPEFLTYFQNEAQLEKSRLLSDRFSAERPKGSFSTLEIQRTEQGDSAMYLCASSPGTGIAEAFFGQGTRLTVV.

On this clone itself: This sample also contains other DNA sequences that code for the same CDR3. The chain's CDR3 is CASSPGQDYGYTF. In DNA form, the CDR3 reads TGTGCCAGCAGCCCGGGACAGGACTATGGCTACACCTTC. This chain links TRBV11-2 with TRBJ1-2; 8 positions agree with TRBD1. Germline CDR1 reads SGHAT; CDR2 reads FQNNGV. V lost 5 bases, J lost 3 bases, and 2 bases stayed unmatched. The CDR3 runs 13 residues.

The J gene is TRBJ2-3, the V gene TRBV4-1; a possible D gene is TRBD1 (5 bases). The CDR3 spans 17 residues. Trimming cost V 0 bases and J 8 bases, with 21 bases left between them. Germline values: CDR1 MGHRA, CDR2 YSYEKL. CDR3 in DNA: TGCGCCAGCAGCCAAGATCAGGTCTCTACTACAGGCCGTACGCAGTATTTT. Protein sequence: CASSQDQVSTTGRTQYF.

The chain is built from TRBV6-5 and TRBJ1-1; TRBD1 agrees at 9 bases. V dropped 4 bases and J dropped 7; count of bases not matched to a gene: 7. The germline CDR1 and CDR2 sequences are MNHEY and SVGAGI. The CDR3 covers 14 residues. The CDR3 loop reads CASSSRGTGHEAFF. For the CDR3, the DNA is TGTGCCAGCAGTTCGCGTGGGACAGGGCATGAAGCTTTCTTT.

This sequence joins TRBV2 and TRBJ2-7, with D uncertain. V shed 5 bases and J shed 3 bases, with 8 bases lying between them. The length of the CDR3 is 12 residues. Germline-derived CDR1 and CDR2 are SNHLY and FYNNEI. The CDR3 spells CASSPSVYEQYF. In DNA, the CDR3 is TGTGCCAGCAGTCCGAGCGTCTACGAGCAGTACTTC.

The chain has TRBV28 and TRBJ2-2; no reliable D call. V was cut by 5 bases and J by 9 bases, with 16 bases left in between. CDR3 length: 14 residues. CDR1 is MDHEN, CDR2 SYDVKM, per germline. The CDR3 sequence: CASSRQALRRELFF. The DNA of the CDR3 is TGTGCCAGCAGTCGCCAGGCTTTACGCCGGGAGCTGTTTTTT.

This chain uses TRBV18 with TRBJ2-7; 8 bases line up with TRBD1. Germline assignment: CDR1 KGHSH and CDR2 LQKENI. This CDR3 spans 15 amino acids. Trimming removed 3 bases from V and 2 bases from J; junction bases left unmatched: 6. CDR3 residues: CASSPGQGGPYEQYF. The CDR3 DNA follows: TGTGCCAGCTCACCCGGACAGGGAGGCCCCTACGAGCAGTACTTC.

Here the CDR3 reads CASSQDTGSRQETQYF. The CDR3 region has the DNA TGTGCCAGCAGCCAGGATACGGGGTCCCGCCAAGAGACCCAGTACTTC. The rearrangement links TRBV4-2 to TRBJ2-5, with D maybe TRBD2 (5 bases). V lost 3 bases to trimming and J lost 1 base, with 15 bases between them. This CDR3 has 16 residues. Germline V CDR1 and CDR2: LGHNA, YNFKEQ.

CDR3 region: CASSFGGTSYEQYF. In DNA form, the CDR3 reads TGTGCCAGCAGCTTTGGGGGCACCTCCTACGAGCAGTACTTC. The rearrangement uses TRBV7-9 and TRBJ2-7, with D perhaps TRBD1 (6 bases). Germline CDR1 reads SEHNR; CDR2 reads FQNEAQ (reference sequence). The CDR3 has 14 amino acids. V lost 3 bases and J lost 0, with 9 bases in between.

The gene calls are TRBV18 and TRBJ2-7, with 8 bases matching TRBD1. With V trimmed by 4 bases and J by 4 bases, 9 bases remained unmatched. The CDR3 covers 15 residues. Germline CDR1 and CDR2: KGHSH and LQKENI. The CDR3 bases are TGTGCCAGCTCACAAGACAGGGGCCCTACGTACGAGCAGTACTTC. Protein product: CASSQDRGPTYEQYF. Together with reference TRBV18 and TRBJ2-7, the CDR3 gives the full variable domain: NAGVMQNPRHLVRRRGQEARLRCSPMKGHSHVYWYRQLPEEGLKFMVYLQKENIIDESGMPKERFSAEFPKEGPSILRIQQVVRGDSAAYFCASSQDRGPTYEQYFGPGTRLTVT.

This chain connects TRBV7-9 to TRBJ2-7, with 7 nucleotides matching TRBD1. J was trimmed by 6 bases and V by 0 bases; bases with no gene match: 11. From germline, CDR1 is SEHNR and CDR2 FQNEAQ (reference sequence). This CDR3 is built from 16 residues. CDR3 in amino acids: CASSLADPHRGAEQYF. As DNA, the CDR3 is TGTGCCAGCAGCTTAGCGGATCCCCACAGGGGCGCCGAGCAGTACTTC.

The CDR3: CASRPDRGRYNEQFF. The CDR3 DNA is TGTGCCAGCAGGCCTGACAGGGGGCGATACAATGAGCAGTTCTTC. The rearrangement joins TRBV7-9 to TRBJ2-1; 10 nucleotides align to TRBD1. The CDR3 is 15 residues long. Germline CDR1 SEHNR, CDR2 FQNEAQ (reference sequence). Losses at the gene ends were 6 bases for V and 4 bases for J; bases not matched to a gene: 6.

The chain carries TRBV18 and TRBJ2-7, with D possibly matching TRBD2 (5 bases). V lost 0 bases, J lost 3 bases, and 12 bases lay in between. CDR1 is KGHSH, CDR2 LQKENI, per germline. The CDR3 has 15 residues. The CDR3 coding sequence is TGTGCCAGCTCACCACCGAGACCGGGAAGCTACGAGCAGTACTTC. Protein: CASSPPRPGSYEQYF.

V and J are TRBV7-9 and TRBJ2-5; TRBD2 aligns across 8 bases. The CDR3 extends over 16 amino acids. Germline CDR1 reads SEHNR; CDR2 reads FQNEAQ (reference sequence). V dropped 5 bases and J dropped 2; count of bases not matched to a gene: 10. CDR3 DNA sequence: TGTGCCAGCAGCCGCAGAGGTAGCGGGGCTCAAGAGACCCAGTACTTC. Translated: CASSRRGSGAQETQYF.

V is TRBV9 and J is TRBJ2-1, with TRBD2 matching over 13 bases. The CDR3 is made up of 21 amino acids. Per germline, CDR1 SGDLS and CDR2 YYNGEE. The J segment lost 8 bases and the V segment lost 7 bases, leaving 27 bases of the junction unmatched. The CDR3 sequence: CASGERIGLAGDDLKADEQFF. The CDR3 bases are TGTGCCAGCGGAGAACGAATCGGACTAGCGGGAGATGACCTGAAAGCCGATGAGCAGTTCTTC.

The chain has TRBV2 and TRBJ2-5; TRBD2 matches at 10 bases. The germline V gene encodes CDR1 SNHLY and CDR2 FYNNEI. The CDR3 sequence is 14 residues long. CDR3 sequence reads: CATQRLAGEETQYF. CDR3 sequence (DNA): TGTGCAACTCAACGGCTAGCGGGAGAAGAGACCCAGTACTTC.

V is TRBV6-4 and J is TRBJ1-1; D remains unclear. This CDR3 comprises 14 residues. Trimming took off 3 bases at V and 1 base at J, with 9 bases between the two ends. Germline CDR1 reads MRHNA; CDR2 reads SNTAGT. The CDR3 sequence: CASSETGANTEAFF. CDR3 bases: TGTGCCAGCAGTGAGACGGGTGCGAACACTGAAGCTTTCTTT.